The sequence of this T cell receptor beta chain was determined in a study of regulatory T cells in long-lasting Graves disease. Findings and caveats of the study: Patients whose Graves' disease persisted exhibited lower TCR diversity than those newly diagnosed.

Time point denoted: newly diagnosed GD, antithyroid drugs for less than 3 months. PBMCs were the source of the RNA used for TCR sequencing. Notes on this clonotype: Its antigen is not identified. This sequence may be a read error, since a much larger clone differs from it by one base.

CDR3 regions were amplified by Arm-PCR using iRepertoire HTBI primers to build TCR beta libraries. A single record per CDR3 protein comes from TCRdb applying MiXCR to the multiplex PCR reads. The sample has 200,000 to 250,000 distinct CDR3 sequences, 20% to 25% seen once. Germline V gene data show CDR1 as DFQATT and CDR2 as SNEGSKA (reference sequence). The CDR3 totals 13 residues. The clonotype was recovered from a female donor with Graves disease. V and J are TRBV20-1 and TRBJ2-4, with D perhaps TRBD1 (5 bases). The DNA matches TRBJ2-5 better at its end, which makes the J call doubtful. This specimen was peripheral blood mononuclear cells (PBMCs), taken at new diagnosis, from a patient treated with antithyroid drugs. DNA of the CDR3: TGCAGTGCTGATCGACAGAAGCAAGAGACCCAGTACTTC. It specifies CSADRQKQETQYF.